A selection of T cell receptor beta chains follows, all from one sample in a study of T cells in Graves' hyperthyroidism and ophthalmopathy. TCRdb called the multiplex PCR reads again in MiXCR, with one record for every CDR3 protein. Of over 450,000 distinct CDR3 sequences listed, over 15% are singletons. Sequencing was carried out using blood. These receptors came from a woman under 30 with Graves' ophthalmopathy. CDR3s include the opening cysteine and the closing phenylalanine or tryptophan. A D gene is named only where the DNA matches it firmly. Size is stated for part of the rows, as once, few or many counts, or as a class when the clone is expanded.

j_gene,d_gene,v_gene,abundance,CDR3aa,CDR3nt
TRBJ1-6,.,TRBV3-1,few,CASSQGGRSPLHF,TGTGCCAGCAGCCAGGGAGGAAGATCACCCCTCCACTTT
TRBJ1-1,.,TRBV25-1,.,CASSGGRWGNTEAFF,TGTGCCAGCAGTGGGGGCCGTTGGGGGAACACTGAAGCTTTCTTT
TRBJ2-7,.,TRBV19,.,CASRPRAGTYEQYF,TGTGCCAGTAGACCCCGGGCAGGGACCTACGAGCAGTACTTC
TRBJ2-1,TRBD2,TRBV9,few,CASSQGLAGGPDNEQFF,TGTGCCAGCAGCCAAGGACTAGCGGGAGGGCCCGACAATGAGCAGTTCTTC
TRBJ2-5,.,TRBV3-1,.,CASSLGGDTDYQETQYF,TGTGCCAGCAGCCTAGGGGGGGACACAGACTACCAAGAGACCCAGTACTTC
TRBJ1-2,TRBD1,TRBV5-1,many,CASSRNRGLGYTF,TGCGCCAGCAGCAGGAACAGGGGGCTGGGCTACACCTTC
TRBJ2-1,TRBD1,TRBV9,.,CVSSAHTGGIEQFF,TGTGTCAGCAGCGCTCACACAGGGGGAATTGAGCAGTTCTTC
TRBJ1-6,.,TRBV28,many,CASSSGVPSIRGSPLHF,TGTGCCAGCAGTTCAGGGGTGCCGTCCATAAGGGGTTCACCCCTCCACTTT
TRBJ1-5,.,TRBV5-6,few,CASSLKRTHQPQHF,TGTGCCAGCAGCTTGAAGAGGACGCATCAGCCCCAGCATTTT
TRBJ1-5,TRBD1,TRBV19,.,CASSMSGQFQPQHF,TGTGCCAGTAGTATGTCGGGACAGTTCCAGCCCCAGCATTTT
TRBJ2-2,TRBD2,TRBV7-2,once,CASSWGLAGALPGELFF,TGTGCCAGCAGTTGGGGACTAGCGGGAGCCCTGCCCGGGGAGCTGTTTTTT
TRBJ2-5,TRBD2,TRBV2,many,CASSLAGAGVGETQYF,TGTGCCAGCAGCCTCGCCGGGGCGGGAGTAGGGGAGACCCAGTACTTC
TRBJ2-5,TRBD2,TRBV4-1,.,CASSQEALAGASKMGPQETQYF,TGCGCCAGCAGCCAAGAGGCACTAGCGGGAGCCTCAAAGATGGGGCCCCAAGAGACCCAGTACTTC
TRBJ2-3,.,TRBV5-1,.,CASSLASPTDTQYF,TGCGCCAGCAGCTTGGCGTCCCCCACAGATACGCAGTATTTT
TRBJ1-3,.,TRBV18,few,CASSPSVGSGNTIYF,TGTGCCAGCTCACCGTCGGTCGGCTCTGGAAACACCATATATTTT
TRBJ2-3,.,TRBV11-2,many,CASSLMQGDTQYF,TGTGCCAGCAGCTTAATGCAGGGAGATACGCAGTATTTT
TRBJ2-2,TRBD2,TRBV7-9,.,CASSHTSGSLPGELFF,TGTGCCAGCAGCCATACTAGCGGGAGTCTCCCCGGGGAGCTGTTTTTT
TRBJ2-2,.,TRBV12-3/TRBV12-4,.,CASSIGGTTGELFF,TGTGCCAGCAGTATAGGGGGGACAACCGGGGAGCTGTTTTTT
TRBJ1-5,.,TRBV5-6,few,CASSLTGSVGQPQHF,TGTGCCAGCAGCTTGACAGGGTCTGTAGGTCAGCCCCAGCATTTT
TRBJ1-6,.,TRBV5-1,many,CASSLVGIADSPLHF,TGCGCCAGCAGCTTGGTGGGGATCGCGGATTCACCCCTCCACTTT
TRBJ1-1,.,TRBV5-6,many,CASTAPYMNTEAFF,TGTGCCAGCACCGCTCCGTACATGAACACTGAAGCTTTCTTT
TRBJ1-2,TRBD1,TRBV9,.,CASSPPGQVNYGYTF,TGTGCCAGCAGCCCACCGGGACAGGTGAACTATGGCTACACCTTC
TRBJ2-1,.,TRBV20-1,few,CSASRDGSSYNEQFF,TGCAGTGCTAGCCGCGACGGGAGCTCCTACAATGAGCAGTTCTTC
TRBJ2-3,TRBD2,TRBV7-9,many,CASSRWLAGGDLNTQYF,TGTGCCAGCAGCCGATGGCTAGCGGGGGGGGATCTCAATACGCAGTATTTT
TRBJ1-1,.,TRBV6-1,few,CASGGAEAFF,TGTGCCAGCGGGGGCGCTGAAGCTTTCTTT
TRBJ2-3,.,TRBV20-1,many,CSAGVAVKGTDTQYF,TGCAGTGCTGGGGTTGCGGTGAAAGGCACAGATACGCAGTATTTT
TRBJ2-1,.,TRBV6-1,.,CASSAGTLYGNEQFF,TGTGCCAGCAGTGCCGGGACCCTGTACGGGAATGAGCAGTTCTTC
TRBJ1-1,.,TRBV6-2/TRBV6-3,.,CASSFRELDIEAFF,TGTGCCAGCAGTTTTAGGGAACTCGACATTGAAGCTTTCTTT
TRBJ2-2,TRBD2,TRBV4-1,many,CASRAGLGTGELFF,TGCGCCAGCAGGGCGGGACTAGGCACCGGGGAGCTGTTTTTT
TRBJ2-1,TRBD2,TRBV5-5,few,CASSWGTSGSDEQFF,TGTGCCAGCAGCTGGGGGACTAGCGGGAGCGATGAGCAGTTCTTC
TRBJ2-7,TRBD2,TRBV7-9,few,CASTEAGGSDEQYF,TGTGCCAGCACGGAAGCGGGAGGCTCGGACGAGCAGTACTTC
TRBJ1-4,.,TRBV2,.,CATLKEKLFF,TGTGCCACCCTTAAGGAAAAACTGTTTTTT
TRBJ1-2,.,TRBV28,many,CASSFRDRGSYGYTF,TGTGCCAGCAGTTTTCGGGATAGAGGTTCGTATGGCTACACCTTC
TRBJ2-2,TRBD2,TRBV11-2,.,CASSSFLAGETTGELFF,TGTGCCAGCAGCTCCTTCCTAGCGGGAGAGACCACCGGGGAGCTGTTTTTT